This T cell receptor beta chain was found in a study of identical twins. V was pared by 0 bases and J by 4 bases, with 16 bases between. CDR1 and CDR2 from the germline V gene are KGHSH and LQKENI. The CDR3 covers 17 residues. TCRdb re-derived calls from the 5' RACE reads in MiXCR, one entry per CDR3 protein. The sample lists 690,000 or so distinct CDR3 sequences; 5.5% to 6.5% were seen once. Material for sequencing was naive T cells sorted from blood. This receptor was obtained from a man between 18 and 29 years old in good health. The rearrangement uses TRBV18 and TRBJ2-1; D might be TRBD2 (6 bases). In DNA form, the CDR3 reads TGTGCCAGCTCACCACCGTGGCGGGGAGCGAGGTACAATGAGCAGTTCTTC. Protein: CASSPPWRGARYNEQFF.